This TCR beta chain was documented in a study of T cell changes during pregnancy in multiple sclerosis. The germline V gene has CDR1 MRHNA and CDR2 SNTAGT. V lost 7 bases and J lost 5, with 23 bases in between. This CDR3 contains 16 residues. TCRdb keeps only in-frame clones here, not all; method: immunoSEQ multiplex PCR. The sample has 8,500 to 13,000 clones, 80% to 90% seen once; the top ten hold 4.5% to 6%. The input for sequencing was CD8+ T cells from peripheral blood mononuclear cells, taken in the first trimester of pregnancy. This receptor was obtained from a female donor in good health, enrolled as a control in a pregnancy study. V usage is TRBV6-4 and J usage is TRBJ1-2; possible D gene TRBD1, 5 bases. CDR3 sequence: CASNWTIRWRSYGYTF. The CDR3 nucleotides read TGTGCCAGCAATTGGACAATCAGGTGGAGATCTTATGGCTACACCTTC.